The 25 T cell receptor beta chains listed next were all sequenced from one sample in a study of regulatory T cells in long-lasting Graves disease. Arm-PCR of CDR3 regions and iRepertoire HTBI primers were the basis on which TCR beta libraries were built. TCRdb re-derived calls from the multiplex PCR reads in MiXCR, one entry per CDR3 protein. The data contain hundreds of thousands of distinct CDR3 sequences, less than 20% of them singletons. As for time point: newly diagnosed GD, antithyroid drugs for less than 3 months. PBMC RNA served as the TCR library source. The sample also formed part of further work on T cells in Graves' hyperthyroidism and ophthalmopathy.

Sequences were derived from peripheral blood mononuclear cells (PBMCs), sampled at new diagnosis, from a patient treated with antithyroid drugs. The origin of the receptors is a woman aged 25 to 39 with Graves disease.

This clonotype has a single count. The chain links TRBV5-1 to TRBJ1-1; 9 bases are a match to TRBD1. V trimming: 0 bases; J trimming: 7 bases; junction bases outside the gene matches: 7. The CDR3 runs to 15 residues. Looked up from germline, CDR1 is SGHRS and CDR2 is YFSETQ. CDR3 in amino acids: CASSLETGGFVEAFF. The CDR3 coding sequence is TGCGCCAGCAGCTTGGAAACAGGGGGCTTCGTTGAAGCTTTCTTT.

This clonotype came up many times. CDR3 in amino acids: CASSQPVVGNEQFF. CDR3 bases: TGTGCCAGCAGCCAGCCGGTAGTGGGCAATGAGCAGTTCTTC. V is TRBV7-2 and J is TRBJ2-1; no definite D call. With 5 bases removed from V and 6 bases from J, the gap between germline ends came to 14 bases. Germline loops: CDR1 SGHTA, CDR2 FQGNSA. This CDR3 comprises 14 residues.

J is TRBJ2-2 and V is TRBV5-1, with a tentative D call TRBD1 (5 bases). Deletions cut 4 bases from V and 1 base from J, with 8 bases between. CDR3 length: 14 amino acids. Germline loops: CDR1 SGHRS, CDR2 YFSETQ. For the CDR3, the DNA is TGCGCCAGCAGCCGCGGACAGAACACCGGGGAGCTGTTTTTT. Residues: CASSRGQNTGELFF.

The chain is built from TRBV6-1 and TRBJ2-1; TRBD2 might be the D (6 bases). This CDR3 has 16 residues. The V gene lost 4 bases and the J gene lost 5 bases, with 18 bases spanning the gap. The germline CDR1 and CDR2 sequences are MNHNS and SASEGT. The DNA for the CDR3 is TGTGCCAGCAGTGGCCTTGGGGCGGGGCACCACAATGAGCAGTTCTTC. This encodes CASSGLGAGHHNEQFF.

This clonotype has ten or more counts. This chain uses TRBV2 with TRBJ2-5; D is possibly TRBD1 (5 bases). The CDR3 is made up of 13 amino acids. Germline-derived CDR1 and CDR2 are SNHLY and FYNNEI. Trimming stripped 5 bases from V and 5 bases from J, with 12 bases between. In nucleotides, the CDR3 is TGTGCCAGCAGTCCTACCAGGGTTGAGACCCAGTACTTC. Encoded protein: CASSPTRVETQYF.

The chain joins TRBV27 to TRBJ1-2, with D perhaps TRBD1 (5 bases). The CDR3 contains 12 residues. Trimming removed 6 bases from V and 3 bases from J, with 8 bases in between. CDR1 and CDR2 from the germline V gene are MNHEY and SMNVEV (reference sequence). CDR3 in amino acids: CASRWGYYGYTF. The CDR3 region has the DNA TGTGCCAGCAGATGGGGGTACTATGGCTACACCTTC.

This clonotype showed up just a few times. The chain has TRBV11-2 and TRBJ1-2, with 9 bases aligning to TRBD1. Germline loops: CDR1 SGHAT, CDR2 FQNNGV. Trimming took 4 bases from V and 4 from J; bases not matched to a gene: 4. This CDR3 comprises 14 residues. The CDR3 is CASSSKTGGYGYTF. In nucleotides, the CDR3 is TGTGCCAGCAGCTCAAAGACAGGGGGCTATGGCTACACCTTC.

This clonotype was observed at least ten times. A read error may explain this, as a much larger clone is one base away. This chain links TRBV7-2 with TRBJ1-1; D possibly corresponds to TRBD1 (6 bases). V gave up 5 bases and J gave up 1 base, with 8 bases separating them. The CDR3 runs to 13 residues. The germline V gene encodes CDR1 SGHTA and CDR2 FQGNSA. Written as DNA, the CDR3 is TGTGCCAGCAGCCAGGGACAGAACACTGAAGCTTTCTTT. Encoded protein: CASSQGQNTEAFF.

This clonotype appeared many times. J is TRBJ1-2 and V is TRBV30, with 9 bases aligning to TRBD1. The germline gives CDR1 GTSNPN, CDR2 SVGIG (reference sequence). The CDR3 spans 13 residues. V lost 1 base, J lost 7 bases, and 4 bases stayed unmatched. The CDR3: CAWSAQGAVGYTF. DNA of the CDR3: TGTGCCTGGAGTGCACAGGGGGCCGTTGGCTACACCTTC. Supplemented by reference TRBV30 and TRBJ1-2, the full variable domain reads SQTIHQWPATLVQPVGSPLSLECTVEGTSNPNLYWYRQAAGRGLQLLFYSVGIGQISSEVPQNLSASRPQDRQFILSSKKLLLSDSGFYLCAWSAQGAVGYTFGSGTRLTVV.

This clonotype was seen at least ten times. The chain recombines TRBV12-3 or TRBV12-4 with TRBJ2-1; perhaps TRBD2 as D (5 bases). The V end was cut by 6 bases, the J end by 7 bases, with 19 bases between. The CDR3 is 15 amino acids. In nucleotides, the CDR3 is TGTGCCAGCAGGATTGGGAGTTCAGTTTGGAATGAGCAGTTCTTC. Translating it yields CASRIGSSVWNEQFF.

This clonotype was observed many times. The V gene is TRBV6-5, the J gene TRBJ2-5; 9 nucleotides agree with TRBD1. Trimming at V came to 8 bases and at J to 3 bases, leaving 10 bases not matched to a gene. CDR1 is MNHEY and CDR2 is SVGAGI in the germline V gene. This CDR3 comprises 15 residues. As DNA, the CDR3 is TGTGCCAGCGGTTGGGGGGACAGGGTCAAAGAGACCCAGTACTTC. Translating gives CASGWGDRVKETQYF.

The sample holds a few counts of this clonotype. The chain uses TRBV20-1 and TRBJ2-1; tentatively, D is TRBD1 (5 bases). V lost 2 bases and J 6 bases, leaving 8 bases between the germline ends. Germline CDR1 reads DFQATT; CDR2 reads SNEGSKA (reference sequence). The CDR3 sequence is 12 residues long. The CDR3 region is CSARLQGNEQFF. The CDR3 DNA sequence: TGCAGTGCTAGACTCCAGGGCAATGAGCAGTTCTTC.

The table lists this clonotype with a few counts. The chain employs TRBV2 and TRBJ2-3; 10 positions match TRBD1. This CDR3 contains 15 residues. In germline, CDR1 is SNHLY, CDR2 FYNNEI. V was pared by 6 bases and J by 0 bases, with 3 bases of the junction left unmatched. CDR3 protein: CASRGTGVSTDTQYF. The CDR3 region has the DNA TGTGCCAGCAGAGGGACAGGGGTTAGCACAGATACGCAGTATTTT.

This clonotype was detected ten times or more. V gene TRBV7-8 combines with J gene TRBJ2-3; weak D call: TRBD2 (6 bases). Germline CDR1 is SGHVS and CDR2 is FQNEAQ. CDR3 length: 15 residues. V gave up 2 bases and J gave up 1 base, with 10 bases separating them. The CDR3 loop is CASSLSAGRTDTQYF. CDR3 coding DNA: TGTGCCAGCAGCTTAAGTGCGGGGCGCACAGATACGCAGTATTTT.

This clonotype has ten or more counts. The chain links TRBV28 to TRBJ1-5; 10 bases are a match to TRBD1. Germline CDR1 is MDHEN and CDR2 is SYDVKM. V lost 5 bases, J lost 6 bases, and 7 bases stayed unmatched. This CDR3 is 15 amino acids long. CDR3 DNA: TGTGCCAGCAGTGCGACAGGGGGCGTGGGTCAGCCCCAGCATTTT. Amino acids: CASSATGGVGQPQHF.

In this sample, this clonotype turned up many times. V gene TRBV12-3 or TRBV12-4 combines with J gene TRBJ1-4; the D gene is possibly TRBD1 (6 bases). V lost 3 bases and J lost 6, with 11 bases in between. The CDR3 spans 14 residues. The DNA of the CDR3 is TGTGCCAGCAGTTTGACAGGACTGGATGAAAAACTGTTTTTT. This encodes CASSLTGLDEKLFF.

V usage is TRBV18 and J usage is TRBJ2-1; the D is unclear. Germline V lookup: CDR1 KGHSH, CDR2 LQKENI. The ends were cut back, 0 bases at V and 5 bases at J, with 14 bases in the middle. The CDR3 has 16 amino acids. In nucleotides, the CDR3 is TGTGCCAGCTCACCACCGGTTAGCTTGAGGAACAATGAGCAGTTCTTC. It translates to CASSPPVSLRNNEQFF.

This clonotype was counted only a few times. This chain links TRBV19 with TRBJ2-3, with 7 bases identical to TRBD1. CDR1 and CDR2 from the germline V gene are LNHDA and SQIVND (reference sequence). The CDR3 has 16 amino acids. The junction had 12 bases not matched to a gene; V was cut back by 3 bases and J by 6 bases. CDR3 residues: CASSIKTGPVLDTQYF. The CDR3 DNA sequence: TGTGCCAGTAGTATTAAGACAGGGCCGGTTCTGGATACGCAGTATTTT.

The table lists this clonotype with many counts. The chain links TRBV28 to TRBJ1-5; D perhaps matches TRBD1 (5 bases). The germline V gene has CDR1 MDHEN and CDR2 SYDVKM. V lost 2 bases and J 7 bases, leaving 15 bases between the germline ends. The length of the CDR3 is 15 residues. CDR3 sequence (DNA): TGTGCCAGCAGTTTAACGGCAGGGTCCAACCAGCCCCAGCATTTT. This sequence encodes CASSLTAGSNQPQHF.

Ten or more counts support this clonotype. The chain carries TRBV11-3 and TRBJ1-1; no definite D call. This CDR3 comprises 13 residues. CDR1 and CDR2 from the germline V gene are SGHNT and YENEEA. V lost 3 bases and J lost 6, with 11 bases in between. The CDR3: CASSFDGRAEAFF. CDR3 bases: TGTGCCAGCAGCTTCGACGGTCGCGCTGAAGCTTTCTTT.

This clonotype was picked up many times. The chain is built from TRBV28 and TRBJ1-2, with no clear D. CDR3 length equals 19 residues. V lost 8 bases, J lost 0 bases, and 28 bases lay in between. CDR1 MDHEN and CDR2 SYDVKM come from the germline V gene. This chain's CDR3 is CASPYSLFGLEGPNYGYTF. The CDR3 bases are TGTGCCAGCCCCTACTCCCTATTCGGACTGGAGGGCCCTAACTATGGCTACACCTTC.

The chain is built from TRBV7-9 and TRBJ2-1, with D possibly matching TRBD1 (7 bases). The V end was cut by 10 bases, the J end by 3 bases, with 16 bases between. CDR1 is SEHNR and CDR2 is FQNEAQ in the germline V gene (reference sequence). CDR3 size: 14 residues. The CDR3 DNA follows: TGTGCCACCACGGGGCAGGGGGGCTACAATGAGCAGTTCTTC. Amino acids: CATTGQGGYNEQFF.

The chain joins TRBV20-1 to TRBJ2-2, with TRBD1 as a possible D gene (6 bases). The CDR3 totals 15 residues. The germline V gene encodes CDR1 DFQATT and CDR2 SNEGSKA (reference sequence). The ends were cut back, 6 bases at V and 1 base at J, with 15 bases in the middle. The CDR3 region has the DNA TGCAGTGCGGATCCCAGGGGCGGGAACACCGGGGAGCTGTTTTTT. This encodes CSADPRGGNTGELFF.

Regarding this clonotype: A much larger clone differs from this one at a single base, so this may be a read error. The V call is TRBV29-1, the J call TRBJ2-1; a weak D match, TRBD2 (5 bases). Trimming pared 3 bases from V and 10 bases from J, leaving 10 bases between. The CDR3 is made up of 11 amino acids. The germline CDR1 and CDR2 sequences are SQVTM and ANQGSEA. CDR3 coding DNA: TGCAGCGTTGATAGAGGGCGCGAGCAGTTCTTC. This gives the protein CSVDRGREQFF.

This clonotype turned up a few times. This sequence joins TRBV28 and TRBJ1-5; weak D call: TRBD1 (5 bases). V dropped 10 bases and J dropped 3 bases, with 13 bases sitting between them. Germline assignment: CDR1 MDHEN and CDR2 SYDVKM. CDR3 length: 13 residues. For the CDR3, the DNA is TGTGCCATCTGGGGGAAGCTCAATCAGCCCCAGCATTTT. Translation: CAIWGKLNQPQHF.